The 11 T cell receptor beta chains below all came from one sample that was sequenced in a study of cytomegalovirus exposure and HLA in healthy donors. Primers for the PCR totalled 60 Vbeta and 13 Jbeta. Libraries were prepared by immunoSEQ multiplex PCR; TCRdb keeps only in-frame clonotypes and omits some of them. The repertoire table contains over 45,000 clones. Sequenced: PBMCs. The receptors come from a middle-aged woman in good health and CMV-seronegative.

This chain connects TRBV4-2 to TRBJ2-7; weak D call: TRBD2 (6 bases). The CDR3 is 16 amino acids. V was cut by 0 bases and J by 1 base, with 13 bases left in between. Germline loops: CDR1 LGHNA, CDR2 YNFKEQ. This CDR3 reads CASSQDSGSGSYEQYF. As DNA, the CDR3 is TGTGCCAGCAGCCAAGATAGCGGTTCAGGTTCCTACGAGCAGTACTTC.

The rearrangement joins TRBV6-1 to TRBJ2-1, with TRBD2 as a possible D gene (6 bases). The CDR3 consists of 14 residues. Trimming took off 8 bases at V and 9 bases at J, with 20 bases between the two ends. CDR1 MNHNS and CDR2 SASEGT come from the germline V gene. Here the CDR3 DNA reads TGTGCCAGCGAACCAGGGACTCCGACCAGTGAGCAGTTCTTC. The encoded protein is CASEPGTPTSEQFF.

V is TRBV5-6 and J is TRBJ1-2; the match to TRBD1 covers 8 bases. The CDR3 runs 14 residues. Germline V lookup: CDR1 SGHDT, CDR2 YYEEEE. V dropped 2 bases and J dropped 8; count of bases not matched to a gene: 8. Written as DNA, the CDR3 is TGTGCCAGCAGCTTACCCACAGGGGGGAAAGGCTACACCTTC. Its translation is CASSLPTGGKGYTF.

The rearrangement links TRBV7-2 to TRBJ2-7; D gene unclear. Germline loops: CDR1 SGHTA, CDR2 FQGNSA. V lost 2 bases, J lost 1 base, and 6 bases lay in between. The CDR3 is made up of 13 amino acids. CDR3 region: CASSLISSYEQYF. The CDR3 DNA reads TGTGCCAGCAGCTTAATTTCGTCCTACGAGCAGTACTTC. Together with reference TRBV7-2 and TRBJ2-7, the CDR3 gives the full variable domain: GAGVSQSPSNKVTEKGKDVELRCDPISGHTALYWYRQSLGQGLEFLIYFQGNSAPDKSGLPSDRFSAERTGGSVSTLTIQRTQQEDSAVYLCASSLISSYEQYFGPGTRLTVT.

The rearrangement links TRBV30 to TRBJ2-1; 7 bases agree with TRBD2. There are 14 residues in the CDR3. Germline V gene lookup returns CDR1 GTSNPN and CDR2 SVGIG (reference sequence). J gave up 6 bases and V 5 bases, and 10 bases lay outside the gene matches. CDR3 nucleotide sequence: TGTGCCTGGGGACGGGAGGAGTCCCTCAATGAGCAGTTCTTC. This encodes CAWGREESLNEQFF.

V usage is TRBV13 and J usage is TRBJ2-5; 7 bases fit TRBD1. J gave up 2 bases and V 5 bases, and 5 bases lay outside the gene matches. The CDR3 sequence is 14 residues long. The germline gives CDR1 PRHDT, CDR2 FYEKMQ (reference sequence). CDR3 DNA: TGTGCCAGCAGCATCCAACAGGGGCAAGAGACCCAGTACTTC. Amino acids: CASSIQQGQETQYF. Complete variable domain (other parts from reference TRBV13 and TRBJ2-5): AAGVIQSPRHLIKEKRETATLKCYPIPRHDTVYWYQQGPGQDPQFLISFYEKMQSDKGSIPDRFSAQQFSDYHSELNMSSLELGDSALYFCASSIQQGQETQYFGPGTRLLVL.

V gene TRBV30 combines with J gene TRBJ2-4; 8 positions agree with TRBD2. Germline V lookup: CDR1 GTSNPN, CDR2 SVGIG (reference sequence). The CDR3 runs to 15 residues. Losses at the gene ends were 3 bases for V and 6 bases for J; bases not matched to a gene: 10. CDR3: CAWSARGREVNIQYF. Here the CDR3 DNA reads TGTGCCTGGAGCGCCCGGGGGCGGGAGGTAAACATTCAGTACTTC.

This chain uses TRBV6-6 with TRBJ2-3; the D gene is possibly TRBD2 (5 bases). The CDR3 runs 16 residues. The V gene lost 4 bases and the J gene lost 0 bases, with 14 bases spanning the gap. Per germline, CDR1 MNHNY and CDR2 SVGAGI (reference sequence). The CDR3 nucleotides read TGTGCCAGCAGTTCCCCCGGACTTGATAGCACAGATACGCAGTATTTT. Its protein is CASSSPGLDSTDTQYF.

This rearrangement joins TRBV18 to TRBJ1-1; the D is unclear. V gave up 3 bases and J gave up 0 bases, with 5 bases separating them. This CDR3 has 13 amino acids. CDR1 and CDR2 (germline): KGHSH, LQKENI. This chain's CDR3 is CASSPRMNTEAFF. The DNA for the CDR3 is TGTGCCAGCTCACCTCGTATGAACACTGAAGCTTTCTTT.

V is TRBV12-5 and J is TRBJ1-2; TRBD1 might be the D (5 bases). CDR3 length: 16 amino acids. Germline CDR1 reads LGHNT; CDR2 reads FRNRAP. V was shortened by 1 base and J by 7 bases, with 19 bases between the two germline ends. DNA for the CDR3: TGTGCTAGTGGTTTGGCCCATGACAGCTCCCCATTTGGCTACACCTTC. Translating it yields CASGLAHDSSPFGYTF.

CDR3 nucleotide sequence: TGTGCCATCAGTGAAGGAAGAGCGGGAGGGGAGTACGAGCAGTACTTC. It specifies CAISEGRAGGEYEQYF. The chain recombines TRBV10-3 with TRBJ2-7, with 10 bases identical to TRBD2. Germline V CDR1 and CDR2: ENHRY, SYGVKD. This CDR3 comprises 16 residues. The J segment lost 4 bases and the V segment lost 3 bases, leaving 9 bases of the junction unmatched.